In this sample, the clone carrying this T cell receptor (beta chain) turned up a few times. Its antigen is unknown. The sample belongs to a study of beta chain features in type 1 diabetes. Points from the study as a whole: There was a moderate but significant shortening of TCRB CDR3s in all four CD4+ subsets of Type 1 diabetes patients. Reduced insertions and increased deletions marked VDJ junctions in type 1 diabetes patients.

What was sequenced were expressed TCRB transcripts, since all of the isolated RNA had been reverse transcribed. This table comes from immunoSEQ multiplex PCR, and its TCRdb copy is limited to in-frame clones, with some not included. The data contain hundreds of thousands of clones, 9.5% to 13% of them singletons. Looked up from germline, CDR1 is SGDLS and CDR2 is YYNGEE. The V gene end was trimmed by 3 bases and the J gene end by 3 bases; junction bases not matched to a gene: 13. This CDR3 spans 18 amino acids. This chain connects TRBV9 to TRBJ2-1; TRBD1 matches 9 bases. The source of this sequence is a man aged 30-40 years with type 1 diabetes. Sequencing input: naive CD4+ T cells from blood. DNA of the CDR3: TGTGCCAGCAGCGCGATGTCCGGGACAGGGACCATCTACAATGAGCAGTTCTTC. This sequence encodes CASSAMSGTGTIYNEQFF.